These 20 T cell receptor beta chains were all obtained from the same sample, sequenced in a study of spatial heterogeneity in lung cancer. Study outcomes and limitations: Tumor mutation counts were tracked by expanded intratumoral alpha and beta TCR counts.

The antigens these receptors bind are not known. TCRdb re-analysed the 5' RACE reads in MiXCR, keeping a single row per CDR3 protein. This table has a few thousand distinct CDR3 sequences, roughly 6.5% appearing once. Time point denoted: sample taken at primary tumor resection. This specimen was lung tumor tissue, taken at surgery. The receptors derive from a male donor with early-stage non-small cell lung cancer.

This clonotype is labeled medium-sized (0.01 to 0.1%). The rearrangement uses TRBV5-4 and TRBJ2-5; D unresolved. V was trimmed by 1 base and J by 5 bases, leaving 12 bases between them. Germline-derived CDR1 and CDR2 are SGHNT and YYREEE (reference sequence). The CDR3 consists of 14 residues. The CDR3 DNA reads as TGTGCCAGCAGCTTGCGTTATACTACGGAGACCCAGTACTTC. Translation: CASSLRYTTETQYF.

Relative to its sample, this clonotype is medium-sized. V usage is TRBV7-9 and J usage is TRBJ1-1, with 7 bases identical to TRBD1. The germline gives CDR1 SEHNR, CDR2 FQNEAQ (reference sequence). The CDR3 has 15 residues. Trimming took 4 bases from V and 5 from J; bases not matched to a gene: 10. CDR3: CASSSPDRAGTEAFF. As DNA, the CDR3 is TGTGCCAGCAGCTCCCCCGACAGGGCGGGGACTGAAGCTTTCTTT.

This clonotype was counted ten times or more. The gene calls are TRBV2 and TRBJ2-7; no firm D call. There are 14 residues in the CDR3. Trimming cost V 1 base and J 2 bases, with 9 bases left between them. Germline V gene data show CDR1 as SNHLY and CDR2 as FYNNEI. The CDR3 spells CASSEGRAAYEQYF. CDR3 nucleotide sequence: TGTGCCAGCAGTGAAGGACGGGCAGCCTACGAGCAGTACTTC. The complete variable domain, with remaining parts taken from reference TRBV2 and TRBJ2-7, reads EPEVTQTPSHQVTQMGQEVILRCVPISNHLYFYWYRQILGQKVEFLVSFYNNEISEKSEIFDDQFSVERPDGSNFTLKIRSTKLEDSAMYFCASSEGRAAYEQYFGPGTRLTVT.

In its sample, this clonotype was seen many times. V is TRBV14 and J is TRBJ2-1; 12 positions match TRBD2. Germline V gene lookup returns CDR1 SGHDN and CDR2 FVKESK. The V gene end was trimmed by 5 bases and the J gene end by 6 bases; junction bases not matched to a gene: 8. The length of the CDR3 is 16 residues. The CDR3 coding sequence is TGTGCCAGCAGCGAATTCACGGGACTAGCGGGCAATGAGCAGTTCTTC. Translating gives CASSEFTGLAGNEQFF.

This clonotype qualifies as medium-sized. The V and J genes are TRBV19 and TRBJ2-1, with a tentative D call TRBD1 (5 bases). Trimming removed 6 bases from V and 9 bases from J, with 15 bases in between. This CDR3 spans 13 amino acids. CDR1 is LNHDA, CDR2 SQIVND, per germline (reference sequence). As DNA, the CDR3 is TGTGCCAGTAGCCCCTGGGGCCCCGGTGAGCAGTTCTTC. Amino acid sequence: CASSPWGPGEQFF. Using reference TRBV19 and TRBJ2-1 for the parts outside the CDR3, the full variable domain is DGGITQSPKYLFRKEGQNVTLSCEQNLNHDAMYWYRQDPGQGLRLIYYSQIVNDFQKGDIAEGYSVSREKKESFPLTVTSAQKNPTAFYLCASSPWGPGEQFFGPGTRLTVL.

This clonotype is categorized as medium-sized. The CDR3 bases are TGTGCCAGCAACCTAGCGGGGGGGCGCAATGAGCAGTTCTTC. Translation gives CASNLAGGRNEQFF. The rearrangement uses TRBV9 and TRBJ2-1; 12 positions match TRBD2. The germline gives CDR1 SGDLS, CDR2 YYNGEE. V shed 6 bases and J 6 bases; nucleotides not matched to a gene: 4. This CDR3 region has 14 residues.

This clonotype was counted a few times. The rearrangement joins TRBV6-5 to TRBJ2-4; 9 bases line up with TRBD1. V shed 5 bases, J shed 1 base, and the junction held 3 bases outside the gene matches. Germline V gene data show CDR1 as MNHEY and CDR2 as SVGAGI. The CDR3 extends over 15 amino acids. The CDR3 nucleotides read TGTGCCAGCAGTCCACAGGGGGCCGCCAAAAACATTCAGTACTTC. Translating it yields CASSPQGAAKNIQYF.

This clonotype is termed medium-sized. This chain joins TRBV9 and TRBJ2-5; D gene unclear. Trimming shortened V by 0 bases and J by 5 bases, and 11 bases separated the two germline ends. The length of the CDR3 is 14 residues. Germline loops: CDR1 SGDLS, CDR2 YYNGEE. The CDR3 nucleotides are TGTGCCAGCAGCGTAGAACCCGAAGGGGAGACCCAGTACTTC. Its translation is CASSVEPEGETQYF.

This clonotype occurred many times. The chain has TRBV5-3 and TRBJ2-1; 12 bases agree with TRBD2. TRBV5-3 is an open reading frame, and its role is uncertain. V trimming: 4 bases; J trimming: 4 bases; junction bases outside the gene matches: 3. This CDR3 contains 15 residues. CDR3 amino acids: CARSGGLAGYNEQFF. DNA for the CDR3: TGTGCCAGAAGCGGCGGACTAGCGGGATACAATGAGCAGTTCTTC.

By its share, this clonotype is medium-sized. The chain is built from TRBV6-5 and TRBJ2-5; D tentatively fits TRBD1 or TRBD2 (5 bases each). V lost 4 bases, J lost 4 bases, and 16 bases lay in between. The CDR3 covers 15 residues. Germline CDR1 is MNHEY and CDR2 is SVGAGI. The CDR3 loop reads CASSSEKRGRETQYF. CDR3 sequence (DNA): TGTGCCAGCAGTTCCGAAAAGAGGGGCCGAGAGACCCAGTACTTC.

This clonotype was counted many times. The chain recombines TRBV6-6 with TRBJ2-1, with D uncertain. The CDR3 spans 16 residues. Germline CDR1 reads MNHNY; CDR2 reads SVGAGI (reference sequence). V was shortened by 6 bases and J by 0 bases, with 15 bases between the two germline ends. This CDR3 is CASSPGFLSSYNEQFF. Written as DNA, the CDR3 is TGTGCCAGCAGCCCAGGATTTCTGAGCTCCTACAATGAGCAGTTCTTC.

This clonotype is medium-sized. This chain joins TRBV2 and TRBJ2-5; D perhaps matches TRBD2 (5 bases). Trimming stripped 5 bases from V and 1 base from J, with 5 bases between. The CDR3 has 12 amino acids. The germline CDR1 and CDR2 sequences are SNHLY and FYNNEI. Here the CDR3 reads CASSRGQETQYF. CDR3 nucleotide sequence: TGTGCCAGCAGTCGGGGCCAAGAGACCCAGTACTTC.

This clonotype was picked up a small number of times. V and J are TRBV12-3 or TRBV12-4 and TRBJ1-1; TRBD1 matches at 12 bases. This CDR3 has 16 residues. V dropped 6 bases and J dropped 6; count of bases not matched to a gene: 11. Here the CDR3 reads CASSTGQGARRAEAFF. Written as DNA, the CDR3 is TGTGCCAGCAGCACGGGACAGGGGGCGCGGAGGGCTGAAGCTTTCTTT.

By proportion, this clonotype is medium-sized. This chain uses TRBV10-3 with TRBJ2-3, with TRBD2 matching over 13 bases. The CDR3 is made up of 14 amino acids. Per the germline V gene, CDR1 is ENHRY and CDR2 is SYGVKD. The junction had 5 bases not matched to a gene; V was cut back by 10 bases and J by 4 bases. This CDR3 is CATSTSGGPDTQYF. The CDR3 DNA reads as TGTGCCACCTCGACTAGCGGGGGGCCAGATACGCAGTATTTT.

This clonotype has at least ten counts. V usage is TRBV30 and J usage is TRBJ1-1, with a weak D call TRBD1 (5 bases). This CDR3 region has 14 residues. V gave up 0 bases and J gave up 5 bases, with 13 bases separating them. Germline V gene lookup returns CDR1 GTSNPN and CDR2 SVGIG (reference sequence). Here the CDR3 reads CAWSVEGLGTEAFF. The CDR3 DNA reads TGTGCCTGGAGTGTAGAGGGGCTGGGAACTGAAGCTTTCTTT.

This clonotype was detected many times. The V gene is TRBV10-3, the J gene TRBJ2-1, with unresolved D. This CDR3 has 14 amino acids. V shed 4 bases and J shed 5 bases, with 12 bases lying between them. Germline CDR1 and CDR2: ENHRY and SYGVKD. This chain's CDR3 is CAISGRTENNEQFF. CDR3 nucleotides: TGTGCCATCAGTGGTCGGACGGAGAACAATGAGCAGTTCTTC.

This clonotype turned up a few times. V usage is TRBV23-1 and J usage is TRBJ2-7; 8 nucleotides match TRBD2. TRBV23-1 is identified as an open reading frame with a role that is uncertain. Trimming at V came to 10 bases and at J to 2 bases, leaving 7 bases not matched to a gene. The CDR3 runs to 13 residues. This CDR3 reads CAITSGPTYEQYF. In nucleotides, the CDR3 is TGCGCCATCACTAGCGGTCCGACCTACGAGCAGTACTTC.

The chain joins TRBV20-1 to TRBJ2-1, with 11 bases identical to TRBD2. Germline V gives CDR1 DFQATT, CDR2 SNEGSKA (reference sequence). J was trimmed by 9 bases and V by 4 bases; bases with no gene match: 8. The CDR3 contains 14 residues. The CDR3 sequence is CSAKTSGTLVEQFF. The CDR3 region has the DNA TGCAGTGCTAAGACTAGCGGGACTTTGGTTGAGCAGTTCTTC.

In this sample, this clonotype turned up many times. The CDR3 sequence is CASKLGETQYF. The CDR3 bases are TGCGCCAGCAAGCTTGGGGAGACCCAGTACTTC. The chain links TRBV5-1 to TRBJ2-5; no reliable D call. Germline lookup yields CDR1 SGHRS and CDR2 YFSETQ. Trimming cost V 6 bases and J 5 bases, with 8 bases left between them. This CDR3 has 11 amino acids.

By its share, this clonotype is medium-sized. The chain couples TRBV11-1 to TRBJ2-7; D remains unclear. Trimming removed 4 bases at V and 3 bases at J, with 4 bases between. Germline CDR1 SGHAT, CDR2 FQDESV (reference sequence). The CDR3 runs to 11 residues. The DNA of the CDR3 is TGTGCCAGCAGCTCATACTACGAGCAGTACTTC. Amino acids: CASSSYYEQYF.